The rows below give T cell receptor beta chains drawn from one sample of a study of glioma-infiltrating T cells after dendritic cell vaccination. Libraries were prepared by immunoSEQ multiplex PCR; TCRdb keeps only in-frame clonotypes and omits some of them. The sample carries 80,000 to 95,000 clones, less than 85% recorded once. The material sequenced was blood, taken after dendritic cell vaccination. Receptor source: a human donor with glioblastoma. Each CDR3 is given with its conserved first and last residue. A D gene is named only where the DNA matches it firmly. Size is omitted from some rows. Given values are once, few, many or a class for expanded clones.

D,size,V,length,J,CDR3,DNA
TRBD2,-,TRBV6-5,15,TRBJ2-3,CASSPGTSASDTQYF,TGTGCCAGCAGCCCAGGGACTAGTGCCTCGGATACGCAGTATTTT
TRBD2,-,TRBV5-1,17,TRBJ2-1,CASSPGLAGASYNEQFF,TGCGCCAGCAGCCCGGGACTAGCGGGGGCTTCCTACAATGAGCAGTTCTTC
-,-,TRBV19,13,TRBJ1-1,CASSMTENTEAFF,TGTGCCAGTAGTATGACAGAGAACACTGAAGCTTTCTTT
-,-,TRBV2,13,TRBJ2-7,CASLPGNSYEQYF,TGTGCCAGCTTGCCGGGGAACTCCTACGAGCAGTACTTC
TRBD2,-,TRBV29-1,13,TRBJ2-5,CSVSRTSAAKQYF,TGCAGCGTCAGCAGGACTAGCGCCGCAAAGCAGTACTTC
TRBD1,-,TRBV6-5,15,TRBJ1-2,CASSYTRQGSYGYTF,TGTGCCAGCAGTTACACCCGACAGGGGTCCTATGGCTACACCTTC
TRBD1,-,TRBV4-1,13,TRBJ2-1,CASSPGQGVEQFF,TGCGCCAGCAGCCCCGGACAGGGGGTTGAGCAGTTCTTC
TRBD1,few,TRBV30,15,TRBJ2-4,CAWSVKTGSHHIQYF,TGTGCCTGGAGTGTTAAGACAGGGAGTCATCACATTCAGTACTTC
-,-,TRBV2,15,TRBJ2-1,CASSGLWDSNNEQFF,TGTGCCAGCAGTGGACTTTGGGACTCCAACAATGAGCAGTTCTTC
TRBD1,-,TRBV18,16,TRBJ1-1,CASSPRPGAGGTEAFF,TGTGCCAGCTCACCCCGGCCTGGGGCAGGGGGCACTGAAGCTTTCTTT
TRBD2,-,TRBV28,17,TRBJ2-3,CASSSTGTSGNTDTQYF,TGTGCCAGCAGTTCAACCGGGACTAGCGGAAACACAGATACGCAGTATTTT
TRBD1,-,TRBV10-3,16,TRBJ2-7,CAISESGGQGIYEQYF,TGTGCCATCAGTGAGTCCGGAGGACAGGGGATCTACGAGCAGTACTTC
-,-,TRBV12-2,15,TRBJ2-5,CASRLLAGGQETQYF,TGTGCAAGTCGCTTACTAGCGGGGGGGCAAGAGACCCAGTACTTC
-,few,TRBV6-5,11,TRBJ2-1,CASSSDNEQFF,TGTGCCAGCAGTTCTGACAATGAGCAGTTCTTC
-,-,TRBV6-5,13,TRBJ1-2,CASSYSTGYGYTF,TGTGCCAGCAGTTACTCGACGGGTTATGGCTACACCTTC
-,-,TRBV7-9,14,TRBJ2-2,CASSLADRRGELFF,TGTGCCAGCAGCTTAGCCGACAGGAGGGGGGAGCTGTTTTTT
-,-,TRBV18,13,TRBJ1-1,CASSVQGNTEAFF,TGTGCCAGCTCAGTCCAGGGAAACACTGAAGCTTTCTTT
TRBD2,-,TRBV6-5,15,TRBJ2-1,CASSYTSGPYNEQFF,TGTGCCAGCAGTTACACTAGCGGGCCTTACAATGAGCAGTTCTTC
-,-,TRBV6-5,14,TRBJ1-1,CASRTRGGLTEAFF,TGTGCCAGCAGAACGCGAGGTGGCTTAACTGAAGCTTTCTTT
TRBD1,-,TRBV7-9,14,TRBJ1-1,CASSKTGGDTEAFF,TGTGCCAGCAGCAAGACAGGGGGGGACACTGAAGCTTTCTTT
-,-,TRBV5-6,15,TRBJ2-5,CASIKLGQGQETQYF,TGTGCCAGCATCAAACTTGGGCAGGGCCAAGAGACCCAGTACTTC
TRBD1,-,TRBV28,17,TRBJ2-7,CASSSYRGRVLSYEQYF,TGTGCCAGCAGTTCATACAGGGGGCGAGTTCTCTCCTACGAGCAGTACTTC
TRBD1,-,TRBV14,16,TRBJ1-1,CASSRRDRGMNTEAFF,TGTGCCAGCAGCCGCCGGGACAGGGGGATGAACACTGAAGCTTTCTTT
-,many,TRBV7-3,14,TRBJ2-3,CASSQLTDTDTQYF,TGTGCCAGCAGCCAGTTGACTGATACAGATACGCAGTATTTT
-,few,TRBV4-1,13,TRBJ1-1,CASSRGMNTEAFF,TGCGCCAGCAGCCGAGGGATGAACACTGAAGCTTTCTTT
TRBD2,-,TRBV4-3,17,TRBJ2-1,CASSQHQLAEDYNEQFF,TGCGCCAGCAGCCAACACCAACTAGCGGAGGACTACAATGAGCAGTTCTTC
TRBD2,-,TRBV6-1,16,TRBJ2-3,CASSEPASGRAMRRYF,TGTGCCAGCAGTGAACCTGCTAGCGGGAGGGCCATGCGAAGGTATTTT
TRBD1,once,TRBV4-3,16,TRBJ1-4,CASSHYTGGLGEKLFF,TGCGCCAGCAGCCACTATACAGGGGGCTTAGGGGAAAAACTGTTTTTT
TRBD1,-,TRBV4-2,16,TRBJ2-7,CASSQGVDRAPYEQYF,TGTGCCAGCAGCCAAGGGGTTGACAGGGCCCCCTACGAGCAGTACTTC
TRBD1,once,TRBV5-4,14,TRBJ2-7,CASSLGTGNYEQYF,TGTGCCAGCAGCTTGGGGACAGGGAACTACGAGCAGTACTTC
-,-,TRBV7-3,13,TRBJ2-2,CASSQGVTGELFF,TGTGCCAGCAGCCAGGGTGTCACCGGGGAGCTGTTTTTT
TRBD1,-,TRBV6-1,14,TRBJ2-7,CASRTGGTGYEQYF,TGTGCCAGCAGGACAGGAGGGACAGGTTACGAGCAGTACTTC
TRBD1,-,TRBV28,14,TRBJ2-7,CASSPSGTGLEQYF,TGTGCCAGCAGTCCCTCCGGGACAGGGCTCGAGCAGTACTTC
TRBD1,-,TRBV19,17,TRBJ1-5,CASSTSAGTGGNQPQHF,TGTGCCAGTAGTACCTCTGCCGGGACAGGGGGAAATCAGCCCCAGCATTTT
TRBD1,-,TRBV2,15,TRBJ1-5,CASSAWDRGNQPQHF,TGTGCCAGCAGTGCCTGGGACAGGGGTAATCAGCCCCAGCATTTT
TRBD1,-,TRBV13,14,TRBJ1-5,CASSSGTGTQPQHF,TGTGCCAGCAGCTCGGGGACAGGGACTCAGCCCCAGCATTTT
-,-,TRBV5-6,12,TRBJ1-2,CASSTGNYGYTF,TGTGCCAGCAGCACCGGGAACTATGGCTACACCTTC
-,-,TRBV5-1,14,TRBJ2-5,CASSLEGSEKTQYF,TGCGCCAGCAGCTTGGAGGGTAGCGAGAAGACCCAGTACTTC
-,once,TRBV4-1,14,TRBJ2-3,CASSRQWGADTQYF,TGCGCCAGCAGCCGACAGTGGGGCGCAGATACGCAGTATTTT
-,once,TRBV6-1,13,TRBJ1-2,CASSITPGVGYTF,TGTGCCAGCAGTATAACCCCGGGGGTTGGCTACACCTTC
-,-,TRBV27,14,TRBJ2-3,CASSFLADTDTQYF,TGTGCCAGCAGTTTCTTAGCGGATACAGATACGCAGTATTTT
-,-,TRBV7-7,14,TRBJ2-5,CASSFLGSGETQYF,TGTGCCAGCAGCTTCCTTGGGTCGGGGGAGACCCAGTACTTC
-,-,TRBV6-6,14,TRBJ2-3,CASSLRAQGDTQYF,TGTGCCAGCAGCCTCCGGGCGCAGGGAGATACGCAGTATTTT